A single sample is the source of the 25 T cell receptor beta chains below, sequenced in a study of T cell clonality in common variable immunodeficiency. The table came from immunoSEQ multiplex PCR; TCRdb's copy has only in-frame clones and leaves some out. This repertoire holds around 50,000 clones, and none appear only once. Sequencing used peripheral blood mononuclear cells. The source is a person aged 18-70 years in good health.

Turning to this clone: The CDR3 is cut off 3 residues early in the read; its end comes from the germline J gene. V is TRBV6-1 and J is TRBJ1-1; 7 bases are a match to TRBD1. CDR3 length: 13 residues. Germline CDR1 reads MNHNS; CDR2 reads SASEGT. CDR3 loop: CASSGQGYNEAFF. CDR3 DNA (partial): TGTGCCAGCAGTGGACAGGGTTACAATGAG.

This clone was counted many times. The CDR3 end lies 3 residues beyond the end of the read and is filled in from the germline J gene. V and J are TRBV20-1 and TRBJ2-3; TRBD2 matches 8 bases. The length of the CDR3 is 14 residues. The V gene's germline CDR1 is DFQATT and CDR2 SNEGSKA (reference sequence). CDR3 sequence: CSARRGGSNQPQYF. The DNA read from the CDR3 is TGCAGTGCCAGACGGGGGGGCAGCAATCAGCCG.

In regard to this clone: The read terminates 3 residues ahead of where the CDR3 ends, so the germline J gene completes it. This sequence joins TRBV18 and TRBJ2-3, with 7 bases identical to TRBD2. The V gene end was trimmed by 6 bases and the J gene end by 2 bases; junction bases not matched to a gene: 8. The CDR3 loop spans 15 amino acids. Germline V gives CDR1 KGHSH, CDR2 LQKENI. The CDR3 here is CASSRRGGLTDTQYF. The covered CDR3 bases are TGTGCCAGCTCGAGAAGGGGAGGGCTCACAGATACG.

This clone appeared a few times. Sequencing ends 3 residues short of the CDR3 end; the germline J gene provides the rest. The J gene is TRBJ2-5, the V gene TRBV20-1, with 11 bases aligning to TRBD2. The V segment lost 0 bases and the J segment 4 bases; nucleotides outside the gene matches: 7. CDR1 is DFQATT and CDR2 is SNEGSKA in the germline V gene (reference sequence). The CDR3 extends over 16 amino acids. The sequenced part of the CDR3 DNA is TGCAGTGCTAGAGATCGACTAGCGGGGCTTGGAGAGACC. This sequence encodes CSARDRLAGLGET. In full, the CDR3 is CSARDRLAGLGETQYF.

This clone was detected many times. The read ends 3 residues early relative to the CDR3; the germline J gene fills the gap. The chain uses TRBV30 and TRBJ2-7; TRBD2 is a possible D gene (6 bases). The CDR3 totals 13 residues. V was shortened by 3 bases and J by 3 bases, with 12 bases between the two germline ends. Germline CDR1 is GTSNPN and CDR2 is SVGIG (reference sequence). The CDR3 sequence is CAWRSDYYYEQYF. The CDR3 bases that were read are TGTGCCTGGAGGTCGGACTACTACTACGAG.

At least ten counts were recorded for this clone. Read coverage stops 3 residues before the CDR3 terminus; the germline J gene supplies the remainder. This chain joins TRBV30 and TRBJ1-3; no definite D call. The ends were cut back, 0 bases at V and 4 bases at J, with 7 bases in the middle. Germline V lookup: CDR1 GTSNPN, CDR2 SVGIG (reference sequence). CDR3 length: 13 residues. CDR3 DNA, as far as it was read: TGTGCCTGGAGTGTAAGCGGGGGAAACACC. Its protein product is CAWSVSGGNT. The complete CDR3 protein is CAWSVSGGNTIYF.

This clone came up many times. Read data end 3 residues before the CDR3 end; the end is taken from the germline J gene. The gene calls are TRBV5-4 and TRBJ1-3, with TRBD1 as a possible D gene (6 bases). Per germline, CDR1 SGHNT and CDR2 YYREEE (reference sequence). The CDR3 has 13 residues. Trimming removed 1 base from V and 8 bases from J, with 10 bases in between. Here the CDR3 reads CASSLNREDTIYF. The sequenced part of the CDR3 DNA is TGTGCCAGCAGCTTGAACAGGGAGGACACC.

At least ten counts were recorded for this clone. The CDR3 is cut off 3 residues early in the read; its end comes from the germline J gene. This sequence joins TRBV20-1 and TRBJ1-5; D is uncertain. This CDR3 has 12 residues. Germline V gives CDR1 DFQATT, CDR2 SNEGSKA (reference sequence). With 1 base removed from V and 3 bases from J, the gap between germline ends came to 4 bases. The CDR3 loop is CSARVNNQPQHF. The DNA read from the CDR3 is TGCAGTGCTAGAGTAAACAATCAGCCC.

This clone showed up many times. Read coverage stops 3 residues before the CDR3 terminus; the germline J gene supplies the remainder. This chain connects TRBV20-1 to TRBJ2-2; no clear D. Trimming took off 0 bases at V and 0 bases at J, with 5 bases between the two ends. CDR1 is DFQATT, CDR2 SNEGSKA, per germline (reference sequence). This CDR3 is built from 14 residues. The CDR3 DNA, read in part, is TGCAGTGCTAGAGATCCAGCGAACACCGGGGAG. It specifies CSARDPANTGE. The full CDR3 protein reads CSARDPANTGELFF.

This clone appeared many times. CDR3 bases read: TGTGCCAGTAGTACAGGCAAGGGGTACTTTTGGGGTCAGCCC. It translates to CASSTGKGYFWGQP. The whole CDR3 protein reads CASSTGKGYFWGQPQHF. The chain couples TRBV19 to TRBJ1-5; weak D call: TRBD1 (5 bases). The sequence runs out 3 residues before the end of the CDR3; the remainder is reconstructed from the germline J gene. V was clipped by 4 bases and J by 6 bases, with 22 bases between them. The length of the CDR3 is 17 residues. Germline CDR1 reads LNHDA; CDR2 reads SQIVND (reference sequence).

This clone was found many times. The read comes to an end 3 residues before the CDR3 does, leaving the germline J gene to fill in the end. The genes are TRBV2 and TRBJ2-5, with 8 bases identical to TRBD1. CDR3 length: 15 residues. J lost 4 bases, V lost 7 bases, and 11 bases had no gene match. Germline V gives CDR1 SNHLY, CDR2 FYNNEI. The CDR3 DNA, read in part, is TGTGCCAGCACCCCCGACAGGGGCGGTGGAGAGACC. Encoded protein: CASTPDRGGGET. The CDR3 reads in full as CASTPDRGGGETQYF.

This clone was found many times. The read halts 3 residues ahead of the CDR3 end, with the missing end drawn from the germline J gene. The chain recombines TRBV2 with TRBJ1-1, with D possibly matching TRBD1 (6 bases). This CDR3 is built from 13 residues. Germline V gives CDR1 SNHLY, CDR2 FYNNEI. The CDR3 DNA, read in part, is TGTGCCAGCATGAACCAACAGGGTTTTCAA. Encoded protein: CASMNQQGFQ. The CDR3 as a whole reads CASMNQQGFQAFF.

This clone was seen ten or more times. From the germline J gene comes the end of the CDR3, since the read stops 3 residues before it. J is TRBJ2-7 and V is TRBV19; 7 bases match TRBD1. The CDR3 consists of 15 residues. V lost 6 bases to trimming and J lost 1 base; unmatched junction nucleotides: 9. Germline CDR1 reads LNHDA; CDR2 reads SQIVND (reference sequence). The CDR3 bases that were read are TGTGCCAGTAGCCAGACAGGGTCGGCATCCTACGAG. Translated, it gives CASSQTGSASYE. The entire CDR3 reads CASSQTGSASYEQYF. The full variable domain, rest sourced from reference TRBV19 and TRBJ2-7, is DGGITQSPKYLFRKEGQNVTLSCEQNLNHDAMYWYRQDPGQGLRLIYYSQIVNDFQKGDIAEGYSVSREKKESFPLTVTSAQKNPTAFYLCASSQTGSASYEQYFGPGTRLTVT.

The sequenced CDR3 bases are TGTGCCAGCAGTGGACAGGAGAACACTGAA. Amino acid sequence: CASSGQENTE. The entire CDR3 protein is CASSGQENTEAFF. This rearrangement joins TRBV2 to TRBJ1-1; D possibly corresponds to TRBD1 (6 bases). Sequencing ends 3 residues short of the CDR3 end; the germline J gene provides the rest. The CDR3 is 13 residues long. Germline assignment: CDR1 SNHLY and CDR2 FYNNEI. Between the trimmed V and J ends, which lost 4 bases and 1 base, there was a span of 7 bases.

CDR3 sequence reads: CASSPMGGGNSPLFF. CDR3 bases read: TGTGCCAGCAGCCCGATGGGGGGGGGCAATTCACCA. The rearrangement uses TRBV7-9 and TRBJ1-4, with a tentative D call TRBD1 (6 bases). The CDR3 extends 3 residues past the end of the read, so its final part is completed from the germline J gene. CDR1 is SEHNR, CDR2 FQNEAQ, per germline (reference sequence). The CDR3 consists of 15 residues.

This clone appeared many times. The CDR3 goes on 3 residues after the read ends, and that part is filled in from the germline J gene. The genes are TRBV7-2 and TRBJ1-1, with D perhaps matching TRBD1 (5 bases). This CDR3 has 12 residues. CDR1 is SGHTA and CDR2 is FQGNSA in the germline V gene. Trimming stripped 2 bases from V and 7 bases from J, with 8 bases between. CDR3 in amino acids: CASSLNRIEAFF. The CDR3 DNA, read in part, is TGTGCCAGCAGCTTAAACAGGATTGAA. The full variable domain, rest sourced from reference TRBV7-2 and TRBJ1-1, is GAGVSQSPSNKVTEKGKDVELRCDPISGHTALYWYRQSLGQGLEFLIYFQGNSAPDKSGLPSDRFSAERTGGSVSTLTIQRTQQEDSAVYLCASSLNRIEAFFGQGTRLTVV.

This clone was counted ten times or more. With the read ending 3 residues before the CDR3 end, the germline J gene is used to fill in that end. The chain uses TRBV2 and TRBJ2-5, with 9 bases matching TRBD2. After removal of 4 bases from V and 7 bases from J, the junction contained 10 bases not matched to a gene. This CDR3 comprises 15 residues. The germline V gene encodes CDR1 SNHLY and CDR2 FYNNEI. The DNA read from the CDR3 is TGTGCCAGCAGTGGCCTAGCGGGGACCAAGTGGACC. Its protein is CASSGLAGTKWT. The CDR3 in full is CASSGLAGTKWTQYF.

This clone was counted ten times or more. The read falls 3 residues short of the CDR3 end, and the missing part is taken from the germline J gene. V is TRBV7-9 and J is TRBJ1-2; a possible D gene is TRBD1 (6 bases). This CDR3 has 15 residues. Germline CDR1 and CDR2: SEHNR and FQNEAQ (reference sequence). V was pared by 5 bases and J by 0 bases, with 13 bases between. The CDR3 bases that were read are TGTGCCAGCAGCGCTAGGACAGATACTAACTATGGC. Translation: CASSARTDTNYG. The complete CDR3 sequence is CASSARTDTNYGYTF.

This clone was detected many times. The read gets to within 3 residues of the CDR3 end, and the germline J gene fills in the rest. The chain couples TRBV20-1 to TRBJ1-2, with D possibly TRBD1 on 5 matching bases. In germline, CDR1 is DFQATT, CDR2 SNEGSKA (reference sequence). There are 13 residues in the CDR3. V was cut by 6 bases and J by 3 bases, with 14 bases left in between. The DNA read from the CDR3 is TGCAGTGCCTTGATGGACAATGACTATGGC. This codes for CSALMDNDYG. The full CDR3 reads CSALMDNDYGYTF.

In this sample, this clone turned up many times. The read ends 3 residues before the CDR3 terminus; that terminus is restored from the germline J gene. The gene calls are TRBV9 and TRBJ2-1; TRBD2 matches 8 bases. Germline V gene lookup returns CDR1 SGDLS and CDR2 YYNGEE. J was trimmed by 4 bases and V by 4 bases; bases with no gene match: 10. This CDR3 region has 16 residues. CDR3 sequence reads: CASSIVAGNLYNEQFF. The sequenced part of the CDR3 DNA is TGTGCCAGCAGCATCGTAGCGGGGAATCTTTACAATGAG.

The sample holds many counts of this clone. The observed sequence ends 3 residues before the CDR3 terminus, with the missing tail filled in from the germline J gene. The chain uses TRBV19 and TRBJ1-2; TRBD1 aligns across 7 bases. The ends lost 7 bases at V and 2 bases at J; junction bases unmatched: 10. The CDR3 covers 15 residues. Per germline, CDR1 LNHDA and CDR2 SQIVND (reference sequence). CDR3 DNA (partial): TGTGCCAGTATTCGTTCGGCAGGGGGAAACTATGGC. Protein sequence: CASIRSAGGNYG. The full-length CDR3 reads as CASIRSAGGNYGYTF.

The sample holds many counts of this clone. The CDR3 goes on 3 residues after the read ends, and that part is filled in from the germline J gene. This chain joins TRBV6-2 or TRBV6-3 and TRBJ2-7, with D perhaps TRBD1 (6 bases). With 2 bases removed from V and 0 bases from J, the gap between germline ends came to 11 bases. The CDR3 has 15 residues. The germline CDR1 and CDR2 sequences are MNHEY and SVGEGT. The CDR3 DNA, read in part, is TGTGCCAGCAGTTACGGGGGCCTGAGCTCCTACGAG. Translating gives CASSYGGLSSYE. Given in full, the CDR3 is CASSYGGLSSYEQYF.

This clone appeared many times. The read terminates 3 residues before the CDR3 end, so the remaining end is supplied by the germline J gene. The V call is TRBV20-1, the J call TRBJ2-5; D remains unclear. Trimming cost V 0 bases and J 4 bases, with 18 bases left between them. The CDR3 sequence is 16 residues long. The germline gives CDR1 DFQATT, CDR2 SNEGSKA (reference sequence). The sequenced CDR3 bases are TGCAGTGCTAGAGATCTTGAAGAAACCAGAGGAGAGACC. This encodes CSARDLEETRGET. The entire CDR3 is CSARDLEETRGETQYF.

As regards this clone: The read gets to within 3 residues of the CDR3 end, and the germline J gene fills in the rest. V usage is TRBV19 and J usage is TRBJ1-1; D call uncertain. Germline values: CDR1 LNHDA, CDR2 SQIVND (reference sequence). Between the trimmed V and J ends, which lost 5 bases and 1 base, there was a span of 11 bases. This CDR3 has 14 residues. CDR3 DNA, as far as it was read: TGTGCCAGTAGTTTATATGGCAGGAACACTGAA. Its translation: CASSLYGRNTE. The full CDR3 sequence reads CASSLYGRNTEAFF.

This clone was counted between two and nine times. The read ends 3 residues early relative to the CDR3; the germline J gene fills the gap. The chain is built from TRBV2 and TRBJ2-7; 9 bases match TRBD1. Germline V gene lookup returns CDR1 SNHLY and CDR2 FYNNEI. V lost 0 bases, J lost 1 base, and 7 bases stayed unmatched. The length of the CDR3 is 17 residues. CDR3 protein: CASSEAVPGQGSYEQYF. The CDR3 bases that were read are TGTGCCAGCAGTGAAGCGGTGCCGGGACAGGGTTCCTACGAG.